This is a list of T cell receptor beta chains from one sample in a study of human T cells and chemical hapten exposure. Via MiXCR, TCRdb re-called the RACE reads, giving one row per CDR3 protein. This sample has 250,000 to 300,000 distinct CDR3 sequences, with roughly 7.7% found just once. The sample was whole blood, taken in connection with sensitization to the hapten diphenylcyclopropenone (DPC). The receptors shown here come from a man between 18 and 29 years old with alopecia areata. Some clones in this sample may be carry-over from other donors' samples. The conserved cysteine and the conserved F or W are not part of the CDR3 here.

j_call v_call cdr3_aa
TRBJ2-5 TRBV12-3/TRBV12-4 ASSPPWSGETQY
TRBJ1-3 TRBV6-1 ASSGLSSGNTIY
TRBJ2-2 TRBV5-1 ASSWALAGGELF
TRBJ2-1 TRBV25-1 ASSDAGLADNEQF
TRBJ2-2 TRBV7-6 ASSLVGDAGELF
TRBJ1-2 TRBV20-1 SARVTGYYGYT
TRBJ2-1 TRBV24-1 ATSDLNGGDEQF
TRBJ2-1 TRBV5-1 ASRSDGYAYNEQF
TRBJ1-4 TRBV4-2 ASSQDQVRSVPDEKLF
TRBJ2-2 TRBV29-1 SVGRSGSGTGELF
TRBJ1-3 TRBV28 ASSSGGTTIY
TRBJ2-5 TRBV11-2 ASSLRVLSGETQY
TRBJ2-5 TRBV9 ASSVKRGGETQY
TRBJ2-6 TRBV2 ASRGEKYFSGANVLT